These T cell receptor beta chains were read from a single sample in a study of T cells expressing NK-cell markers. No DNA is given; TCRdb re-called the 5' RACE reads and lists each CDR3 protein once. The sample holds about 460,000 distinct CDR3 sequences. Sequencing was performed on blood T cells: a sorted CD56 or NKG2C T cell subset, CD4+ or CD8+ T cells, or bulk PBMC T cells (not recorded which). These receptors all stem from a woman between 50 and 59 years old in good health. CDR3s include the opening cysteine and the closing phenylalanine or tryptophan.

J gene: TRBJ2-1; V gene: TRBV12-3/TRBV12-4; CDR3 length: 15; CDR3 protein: CASSSSLRGDNEQFF
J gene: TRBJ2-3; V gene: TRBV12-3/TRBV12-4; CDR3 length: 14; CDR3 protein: CASSLMGAANTQYF
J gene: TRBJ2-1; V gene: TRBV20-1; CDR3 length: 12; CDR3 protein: CSELDDRNEQFF
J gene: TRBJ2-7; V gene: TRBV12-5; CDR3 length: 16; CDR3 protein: CASGLVLGTPPHEQYF
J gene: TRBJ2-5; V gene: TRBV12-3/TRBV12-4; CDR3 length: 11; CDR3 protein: CASKALETQYF
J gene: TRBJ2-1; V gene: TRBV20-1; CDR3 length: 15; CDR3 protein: CSAGLAGDLYNEQFF
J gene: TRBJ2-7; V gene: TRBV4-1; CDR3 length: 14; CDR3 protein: CASSPTRGLFEQYF
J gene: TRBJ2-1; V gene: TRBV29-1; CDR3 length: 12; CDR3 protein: CSVGDFVREQFF
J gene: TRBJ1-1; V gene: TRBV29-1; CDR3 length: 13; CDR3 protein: CSVDLGTATEAFF
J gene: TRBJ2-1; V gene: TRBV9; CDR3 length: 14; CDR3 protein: CASSVAGALNEQFF
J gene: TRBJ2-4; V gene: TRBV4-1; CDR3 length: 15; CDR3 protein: CASSKTGDSSGIQYF
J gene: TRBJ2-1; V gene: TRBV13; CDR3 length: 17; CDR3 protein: CASSPLRWGGSHNEQFF
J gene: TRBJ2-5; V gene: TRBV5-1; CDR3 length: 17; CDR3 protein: CASSPGGWAGSQETQYF
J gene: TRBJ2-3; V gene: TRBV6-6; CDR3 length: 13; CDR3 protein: CASRTPGTDTQYF
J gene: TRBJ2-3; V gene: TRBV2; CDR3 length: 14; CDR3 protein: CASKIEKDTDTQYF
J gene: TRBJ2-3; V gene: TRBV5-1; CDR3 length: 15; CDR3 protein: CASSLASMRGDTQYF
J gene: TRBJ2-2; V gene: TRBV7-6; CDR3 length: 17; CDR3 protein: CASSTLLVAGHTGELFF
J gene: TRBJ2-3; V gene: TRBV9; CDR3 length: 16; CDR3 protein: CASSVGGHQRTDTQYF
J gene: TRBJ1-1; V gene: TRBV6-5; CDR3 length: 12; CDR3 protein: CASTDLTDEAFF
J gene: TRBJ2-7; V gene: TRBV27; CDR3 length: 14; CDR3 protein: CASSLRVLDYEQYF
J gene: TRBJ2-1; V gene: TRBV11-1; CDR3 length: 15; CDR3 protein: CASSLDRGFNDEQFF
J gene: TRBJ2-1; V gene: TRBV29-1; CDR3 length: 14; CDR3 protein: CSVTLAPRGNEQFF